This T cell receptor (beta chain) was observed in a study of OX40 agonist ivuxolimab in advanced cancers. Assay used: immunoSEQ multiplex PCR; TCRdb lists only in-frame clones, some missing. Altogether roughly 30,000 clones are present, about nine tenths being singletons, with the ten largest covering over 35%. Whole-study findings and limits: The study observed clonal expansion of CD4+ and CD8+ blood T cells by week 6 at 0.1 to 3.0 mg/kg.

Worth noting for this clone: Its specificity is not known.

This TCR derives from an adult with an advanced solid tumor such as melanoma, head and neck, liver or kidney cancer. The input for sequencing was CD4+ or CD8+ T cells sorted from blood, taken in a trial of the OX40 agonist ivuxolimab.

Here the CDR3 DNA reads TGTGCCAGCAGCGTAGATCAGGGGCTGAACACTGAAGCTTTCTTT. Protein sequence: CASSVDQGLNTEAFF. V and J are TRBV9 and TRBJ1-1; the D gene is possibly TRBD1 (6 bases). In germline, CDR1 is SGDLS, CDR2 YYNGEE. The CDR3 is 15 amino acids. V shed 0 bases and J shed 0 bases, with 9 bases lying between them.